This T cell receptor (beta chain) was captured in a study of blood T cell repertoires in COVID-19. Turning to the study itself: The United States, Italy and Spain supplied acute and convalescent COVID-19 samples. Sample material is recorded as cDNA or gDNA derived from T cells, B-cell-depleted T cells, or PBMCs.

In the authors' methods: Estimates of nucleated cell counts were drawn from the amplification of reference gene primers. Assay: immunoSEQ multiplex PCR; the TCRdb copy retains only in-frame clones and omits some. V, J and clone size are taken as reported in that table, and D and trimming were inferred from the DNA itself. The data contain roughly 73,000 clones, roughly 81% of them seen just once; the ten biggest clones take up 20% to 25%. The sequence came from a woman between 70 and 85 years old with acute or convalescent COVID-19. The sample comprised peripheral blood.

The CDR3 sequence: CASSRGQGASVRDEQFF. The CDR3 region has the DNA TGCGCCAGCAGCCGCGGACAGGGGGCTTCTGTTCGGGATGAGCAGTTCTTC. This chain links TRBV5-1 with TRBJ2-1; 11 bases match TRBD1. This CDR3 has 17 amino acids. Germline V CDR1 and CDR2: SGHRS, YFSETQ. The V gene end was trimmed by 4 bases and the J gene end by 8 bases; junction bases not matched to a gene: 14.